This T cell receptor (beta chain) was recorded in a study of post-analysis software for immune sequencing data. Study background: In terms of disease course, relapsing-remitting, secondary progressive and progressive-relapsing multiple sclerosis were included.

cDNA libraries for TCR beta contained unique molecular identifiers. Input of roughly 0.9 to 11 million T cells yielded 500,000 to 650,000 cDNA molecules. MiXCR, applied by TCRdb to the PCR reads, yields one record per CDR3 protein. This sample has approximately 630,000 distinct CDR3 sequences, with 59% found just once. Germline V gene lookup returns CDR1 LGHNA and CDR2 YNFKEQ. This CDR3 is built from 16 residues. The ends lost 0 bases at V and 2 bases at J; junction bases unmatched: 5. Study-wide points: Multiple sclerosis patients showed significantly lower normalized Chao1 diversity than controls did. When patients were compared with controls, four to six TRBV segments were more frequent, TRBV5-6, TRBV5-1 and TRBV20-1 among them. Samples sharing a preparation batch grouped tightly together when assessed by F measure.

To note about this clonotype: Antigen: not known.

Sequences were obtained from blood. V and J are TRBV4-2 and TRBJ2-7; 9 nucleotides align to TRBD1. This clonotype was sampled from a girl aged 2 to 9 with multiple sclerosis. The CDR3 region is CASSQEVGQGPYEQYF. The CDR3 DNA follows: TGTGCCAGCAGCCAAGAGGTGGGACAGGGTCCCTACGAGCAGTACTTC.